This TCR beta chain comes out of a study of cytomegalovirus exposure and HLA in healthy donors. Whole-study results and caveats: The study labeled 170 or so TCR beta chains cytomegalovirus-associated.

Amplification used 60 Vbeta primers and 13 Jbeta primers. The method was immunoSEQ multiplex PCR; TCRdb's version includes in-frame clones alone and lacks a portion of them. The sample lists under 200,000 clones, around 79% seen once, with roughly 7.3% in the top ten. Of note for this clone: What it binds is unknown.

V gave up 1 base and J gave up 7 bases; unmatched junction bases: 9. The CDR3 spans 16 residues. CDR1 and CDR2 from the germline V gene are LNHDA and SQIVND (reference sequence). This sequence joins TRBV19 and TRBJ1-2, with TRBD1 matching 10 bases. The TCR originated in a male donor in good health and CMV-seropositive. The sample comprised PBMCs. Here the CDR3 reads CASSIGWDRGRRGYTF. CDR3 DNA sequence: TGTGCCAGTAGTATAGGGTGGGACAGGGGTCGTCGTGGCTACACCTTC.